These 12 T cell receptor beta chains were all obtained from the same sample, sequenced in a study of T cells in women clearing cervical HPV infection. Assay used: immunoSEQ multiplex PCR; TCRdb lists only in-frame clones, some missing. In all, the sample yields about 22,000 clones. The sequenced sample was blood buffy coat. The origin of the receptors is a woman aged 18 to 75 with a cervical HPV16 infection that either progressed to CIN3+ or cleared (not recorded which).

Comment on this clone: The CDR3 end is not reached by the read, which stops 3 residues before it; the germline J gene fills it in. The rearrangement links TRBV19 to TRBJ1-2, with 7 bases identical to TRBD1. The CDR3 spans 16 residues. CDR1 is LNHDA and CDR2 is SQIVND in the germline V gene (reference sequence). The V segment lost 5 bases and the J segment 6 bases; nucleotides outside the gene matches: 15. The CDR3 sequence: CASSPRQGKRLDGYTF. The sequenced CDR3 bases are TGTGCCAGTAGTCCGCGACAGGGTAAACGCCTGGATGGC.

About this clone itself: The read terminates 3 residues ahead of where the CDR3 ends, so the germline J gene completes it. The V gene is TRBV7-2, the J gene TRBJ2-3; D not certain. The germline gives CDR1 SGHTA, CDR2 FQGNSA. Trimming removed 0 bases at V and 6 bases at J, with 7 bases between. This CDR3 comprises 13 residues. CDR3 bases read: TGTGCCAGCAGCTTAGCAGGGTTGGATACG. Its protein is CASSLAGLDT. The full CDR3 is CASSLAGLDTQYF.

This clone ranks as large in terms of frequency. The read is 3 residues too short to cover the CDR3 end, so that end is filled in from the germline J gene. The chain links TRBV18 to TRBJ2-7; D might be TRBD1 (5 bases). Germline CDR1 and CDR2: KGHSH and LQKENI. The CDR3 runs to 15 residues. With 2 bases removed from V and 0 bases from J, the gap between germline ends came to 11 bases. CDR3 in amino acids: CASSPTTVSSYEQYF. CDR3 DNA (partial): TGTGCCAGCTCACCAACGACAGTTAGCTCCTACGAG.

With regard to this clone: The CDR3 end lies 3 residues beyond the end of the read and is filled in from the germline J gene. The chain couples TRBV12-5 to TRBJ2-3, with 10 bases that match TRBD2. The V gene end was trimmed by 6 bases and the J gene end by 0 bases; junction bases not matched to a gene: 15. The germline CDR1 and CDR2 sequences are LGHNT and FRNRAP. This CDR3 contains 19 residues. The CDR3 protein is CASGPRGVSGRVSTDTQYF. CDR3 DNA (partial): TGTGCTAGTGGCCCACGAGGGGTAAGCGGGAGGGTTAGCACAGATACG.

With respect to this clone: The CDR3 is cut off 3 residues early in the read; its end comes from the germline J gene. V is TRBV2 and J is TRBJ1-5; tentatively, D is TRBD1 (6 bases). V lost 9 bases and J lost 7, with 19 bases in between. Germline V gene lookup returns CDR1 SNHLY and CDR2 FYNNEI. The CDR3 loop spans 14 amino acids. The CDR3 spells CASTIQGSIQPQHF. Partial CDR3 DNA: TGTGCCAGTACGATTCAGGGGTCTATCCAGCCC.

The CDR3 DNA, read in part, is TGTGCCTGGGACAGATTTAATTCACCG. This codes for CAWDRFNSP. The complete CDR3 sequence is CAWDRFNSPLFF. The genes are TRBV30 and TRBJ2-2, with a weak D call TRBD1 (5 bases). The CDR3 extends 3 residues past the end of the read, so its final part is completed from the germline J gene. Germline CDR1 and CDR2: GTSNPN and SVGIG (reference sequence). The CDR3 has 12 amino acids.

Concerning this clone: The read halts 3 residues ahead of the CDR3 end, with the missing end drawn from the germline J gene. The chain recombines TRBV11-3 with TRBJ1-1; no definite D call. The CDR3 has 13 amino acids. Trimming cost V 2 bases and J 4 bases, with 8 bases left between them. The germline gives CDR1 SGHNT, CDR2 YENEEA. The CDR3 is CASSLYGPTEAFF. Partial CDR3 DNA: TGTGCCAGCAGCTTATATGGGCCCACTGAA.

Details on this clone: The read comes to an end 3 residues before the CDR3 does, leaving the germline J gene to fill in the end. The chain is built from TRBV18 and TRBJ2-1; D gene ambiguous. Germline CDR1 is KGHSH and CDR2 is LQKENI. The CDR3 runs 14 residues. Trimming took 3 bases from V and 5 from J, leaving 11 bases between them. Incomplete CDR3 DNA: TGTGCCAGCTCACCGAGTGGCTTCCACAATGAG. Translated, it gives CASSPSGFHNE. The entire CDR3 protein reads CASSPSGFHNEQFF.

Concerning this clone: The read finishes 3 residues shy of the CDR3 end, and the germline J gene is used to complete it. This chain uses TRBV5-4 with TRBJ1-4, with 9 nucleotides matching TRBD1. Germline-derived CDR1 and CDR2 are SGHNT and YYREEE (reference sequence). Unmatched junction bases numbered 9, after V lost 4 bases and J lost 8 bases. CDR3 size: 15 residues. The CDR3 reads CASSTWTGVTEKLFF. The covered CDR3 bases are TGTGCCAGCAGCACCTGGACAGGGGTGACCGAAAAA.

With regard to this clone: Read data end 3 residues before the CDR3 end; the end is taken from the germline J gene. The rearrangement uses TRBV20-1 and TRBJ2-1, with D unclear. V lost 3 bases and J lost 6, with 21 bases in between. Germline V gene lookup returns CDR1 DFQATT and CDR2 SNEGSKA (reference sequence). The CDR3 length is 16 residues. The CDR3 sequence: CSASSHDADRFNEQFF. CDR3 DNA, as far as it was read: TGCAGTGCTAGCTCTCACGACGCGGATCGCTTCAATGAG.

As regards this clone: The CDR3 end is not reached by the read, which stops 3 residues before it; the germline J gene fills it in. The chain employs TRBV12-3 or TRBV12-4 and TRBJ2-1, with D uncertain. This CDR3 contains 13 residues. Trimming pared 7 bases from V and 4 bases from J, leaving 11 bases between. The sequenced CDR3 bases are TGTGCCAGCAAGTCACAGTTTTACAATGAG. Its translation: CASKSQFYNE. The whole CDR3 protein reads CASKSQFYNEQFF.

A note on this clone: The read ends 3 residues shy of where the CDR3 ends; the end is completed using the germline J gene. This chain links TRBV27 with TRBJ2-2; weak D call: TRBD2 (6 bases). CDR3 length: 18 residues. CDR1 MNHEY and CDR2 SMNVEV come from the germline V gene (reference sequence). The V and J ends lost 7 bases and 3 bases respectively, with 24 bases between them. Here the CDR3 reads CASKGPMTRGPHTGELFF. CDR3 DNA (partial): TGTGCCAGCAAGGGACCCATGACTAGAGGTCCCCACACCGGGGAG.